Below are 30 T cell receptor beta chains sequenced from a single sample in a study of shared clonotypes between healthy human individuals (dated by TCRdb to 2020 to 2021). Libraries were constructed by the immunoSEQ multiplex PCR assay. In its TCRdb copy, this immuneACCESS table keeps in-frame sequences only and misses some clones. Where compared with another copy, unresolved V genes explain less than half of these, and the others have no known cause. Across this sample there are roughly 1,000,000 clones, with around three quarters seen only once. Roughly 0.55% of the sample belongs to the ten largest clones. Sequenced: memory CD4+ T cells from PBMCs. What this sample's cell subset or site label stands for: CD45RA-negative fraction. These receptors originate from a man between 18 and 35 years old in good health. Some clones in this sample may be carry-over from other donors' samples.

The genes are TRBV7-2 and TRBJ2-2; 9 nucleotides agree with TRBD2. Per germline, CDR1 SGHTA and CDR2 FQGNSA. J was trimmed by 5 bases and V by 1 base; bases with no gene match: 8. The CDR3 length is 17 residues. CDR3 sequence reads: CASSLVAGGSGTGELFF. CDR3 DNA sequence: TGTGCCAGCAGCTTAGTGGCGGGAGGGTCGGGGACCGGGGAGCTGTTTTTT.

The chain carries TRBV7-2 and TRBJ1-2, with D perhaps matching TRBD1 (6 bases). Trimming left V 5 bases short and J 4 bases short, with 11 bases between. The length of the CDR3 is 13 residues. CDR1 is SGHTA, CDR2 FQGNSA, per germline. The CDR3 spells CASSRDKFYGYTF. As DNA, the CDR3 is TGTGCCAGCAGCCGGGACAAATTCTATGGCTACACCTTC.

The V call is TRBV7-2, the J call TRBJ2-7; D gene unclear. The V end lost 2 bases, the J end lost 2 bases, and 10 bases lay between the germline ends. Germline CDR1 reads SGHTA; CDR2 reads FQGNSA. The CDR3 contains 14 residues. The CDR3 DNA reads TGTGCCAGCAGCTTAAACCCGCCACCCTACGAGCAGTACTTC. Protein sequence: CASSLNPPPYEQYF.

This clone was detected only once. The chain is built from TRBV27 and TRBJ2-7, with TRBD1 identical over 10 bases. The CDR3 consists of 15 residues. Looked up from germline, CDR1 is MNHEY and CDR2 is SMNVEV (reference sequence). Trimming took 8 bases from V and 7 from J; bases not matched to a gene: 14. The chain's CDR3 is CASGWNRQGAREQYF. The CDR3, as DNA: TGTGCCAGCGGATGGAACCGACAGGGGGCAAGGGAGCAGTACTTC.

The genes are TRBV7-3 and TRBJ2-3; TRBD1 aligns across 9 bases. V lost 2 bases and J lost 3; bases outside the gene matches: 3. Germline assignment: CDR1 SGHTA and CDR2 FQGTGA. CDR3 length equals 15 residues. CDR3 in amino acids: CASSLGTGQTDTQYF. CDR3 sequence (DNA): TGTGCCAGCAGCTTAGGGACAGGGCAAACAGATACGCAGTATTTT. Full variable domain (remainder filled in from reference TRBV7-3 and TRBJ2-3): GAGVSQTPSNKVTEKGKYVELRCDPISGHTALYWYRQSLGQGPEFLIYFQGTGAADDSGLPNDRFFAVRPEGSVSTLKIQRTERGDSAVYLCASSLGTGQTDTQYFGPGTRLTVL.

The chain joins TRBV4-1 to TRBJ2-7, with 10 bases fitting TRBD1. The CDR3 contains 15 residues. The V and J ends lost 4 bases and 3 bases, in that order; junction bases with no gene match: 6. Germline-derived CDR1 and CDR2 are MGHRA and YSYEKL. This chain's CDR3 is CASSLVRTGGYEQYF. In DNA, the CDR3 is TGCGCCAGCAGCCTCGTTCGGACAGGGGGCTACGAGCAGTACTTC.

This chain connects TRBV9 to TRBJ2-5; 14 bases fit TRBD2. Germline CDR1 and CDR2: SGDLS and YYNGEE. V shed 4 bases, J shed 5 bases, and the junction held 4 bases outside the gene matches. There are 15 residues in the CDR3. The CDR3 nucleotides read TGTGCCAGCAGCTCCCGGACTAGCGGGAGGGAGACCCAGTACTTC. The encoded protein is CASSSRTSGRETQYF.

The chain couples TRBV29-1 to TRBJ1-2; no clear D gene. The V end was cut by 3 bases, the J end by 2 bases, with 10 bases between. From germline, CDR1 is SQVTM and CDR2 ANQGSEA. The CDR3 consists of 13 residues. The CDR3 region is CSVENNTNYGYTF. CDR3 bases: TGCAGCGTTGAGAACAATACAAACTATGGCTACACCTTC.

The rearrangement joins TRBV9 to TRBJ1-5; D is perhaps TRBD1 (6 bases). Germline V lookup: CDR1 SGDLS, CDR2 YYNGEE. This CDR3 is 13 amino acids long. Trimming stripped 4 bases from V and 7 bases from J, with 12 bases between. In DNA form, the CDR3 reads TGTGCCAGCAGCCTCGAGGGGGGACAGCCCCAGCATTTT. Its translation is CASSLEGGQPQHF. The full variable domain, completed using reference TRBV9 and TRBJ1-5, is DSGVTQTPKHLITATGQRVTLRCSPRSGDLSVYWYQQSLDQGLQFLIQYYNGEERAKGNILERFSAQQFPDLHSELNLSSLELGDSALYFCASSLEGGQPQHFGDGTRLSIL.

CDR3 region: CAWSPGGNREQYF. The CDR3 DNA sequence: TGTGCCTGGAGTCCTGGGGGGAATAGGGAGCAGTACTTC. This chain joins TRBV30 and TRBJ2-7, with D maybe TRBD2 (6 bases). Between the trimmed V and J ends, which lost 2 bases and 7 bases, there was a span of 15 bases. Germline V gene data show CDR1 as GTSNPN and CDR2 as SVGIG (reference sequence). The CDR3 totals 13 residues.

A few counts support this clone. The chain couples TRBV28 to TRBJ1-6; D is undetermined. Between the trimmed V and J ends, which lost 3 bases and 8 bases, there was a span of 5 bases. There are 12 residues in the CDR3. CDR1 MDHEN and CDR2 SYDVKM come from the germline V gene. The CDR3 reads CASSLTDSPLHF. The CDR3 DNA follows: TGTGCCAGCAGTTTGACGGATTCACCCCTCCACTTT.

A remark on this clone: A far larger clone is a single base away, which makes a read error likely. The chain is built from TRBV6-5 and TRBJ1-2; 8 nucleotides agree with TRBD1. From germline, CDR1 is MNHEY and CDR2 SVGAGI. The CDR3 spans 15 residues. This CDR3 reads CASSYSAGGSYGHTF. The DNA for the CDR3 is TGTGCCAGCAGTTACTCGGCAGGGGGCAGCTATGGCCACACCTTC.

The chain recombines TRBV30 with TRBJ1-4; 7 nucleotides line up with TRBD1. J was trimmed by 7 bases and V by 0 bases; bases with no gene match: 8. The V gene's germline CDR1 is GTSNPN and CDR2 SVGIG (reference sequence). The CDR3 is made up of 15 amino acids. The CDR3, as DNA: TGTGCCTGGAGTGTACGAGGGGGCGGGGTTGAAAAACTGTTTTTT. This codes for CAWSVRGGGVEKLFF.

J is TRBJ2-5 and V is TRBV7-9; 15 nucleotides agree with TRBD2. In germline, CDR1 is SEHNR, CDR2 FQNEAQ (reference sequence). Germline trimming cut 4 bases from V and 4 bases from J; bases unmatched to any gene: 7. The CDR3 covers 17 residues. CDR3 sequence reads: CASSYGLAGGSGETQYF. The CDR3 DNA sequence: TGTGCCAGCAGCTACGGACTAGCGGGAGGGTCGGGAGAGACCCAGTACTTC. Full variable domain (missing parts from reference TRBV7-9 and TRBJ2-5): DTGVSQNPRHKITKRGQNVTFRCDPISEHNRLYWYRQTLGQGPEFLTYFQNEAQLEKSRLLSDRFSAERPKGSFSTLEIQRTEQGDSAMYLCASSYGLAGGSGETQYFGPGTRLLVL.

V is TRBV7-6 and J is TRBJ2-7; 9 bases map to TRBD2. Germline CDR1 and CDR2: SGHVS and FNYEAQ. V dropped 2 bases and J dropped 2; count of bases not matched to a gene: 1. The length of the CDR3 is 14 residues. The CDR3 is CASSLQRGAYEQYF. CDR3 DNA: TGTGCCAGCAGCTTACAGCGGGGGGCCTACGAGCAGTACTTC.

The chain combines TRBV28 with TRBJ2-2; D remains unclear. V was cut by 6 bases and J by 0 bases, with 5 bases left in between. The germline V gene has CDR1 MDHEN and CDR2 SYDVKM. The CDR3 is 13 amino acids. CDR3 sequence: CASRFANTGELFF. The CDR3 region has the DNA TGTGCCAGCAGATTCGCGAACACCGGGGAGCTGTTTTTT.

The chain uses TRBV7-9 and TRBJ2-5; D could derive from TRBD1 or TRBD2 (6 bases each). In germline, CDR1 is SEHNR, CDR2 FQNEAQ (reference sequence). The V gene lost 1 base and the J gene lost 5 bases, with 14 bases spanning the gap. The CDR3 contains 15 residues. DNA for the CDR3: TGTGCCAGCAGCTTAGGGTACAGGGAGGACGAGACCCAGTACTTC. Protein sequence: CASSLGYREDETQYF.

The chain is built from TRBV5-1 and TRBJ2-1; D not resolved. Deletions cut 0 bases from V and 6 bases from J, with 10 bases between. This CDR3 has 14 amino acids. Germline V gene data show CDR1 as SGHRS and CDR2 as YFSETQ. As DNA, the CDR3 is TGCGCCAGCAGCTTGGTCAGAGACCCCAATGAGCAGTTCTTC. It yields the protein CASSLVRDPNEQFF.

The chain combines TRBV7-2 with TRBJ2-5; D not certain. Germline V gene lookup returns CDR1 SGHTA and CDR2 FQGNSA. The V gene lost 5 bases and the J gene lost 5 bases, with 9 bases spanning the gap. The length of the CDR3 is 12 residues. The CDR3 sequence: CASSRVGETQYF. As DNA, the CDR3 is TGTGCCAGCAGCCGAGTCGGTGAGACCCAGTACTTC.

This sequence joins TRBV7-2 and TRBJ2-5, with D hard to call. The germline gives CDR1 SGHTA, CDR2 FQGNSA. This CDR3 is built from 14 residues. Trimming took 2 bases from V and 1 from J, leaving 8 bases between them. The CDR3 nucleotides are TGTGCCAGCAGCTTACGGCCTTTCCAAGAGACCCAGTACTTC. It codes for CASSLRPFQETQYF.

The chain recombines TRBV29-1 with TRBJ2-3, with D possibly TRBD2 on 7 matching bases. Deletions cut 6 bases from V and 2 bases from J, with 12 bases between. In germline, CDR1 is SQVTM, CDR2 ANQGSEA. This CDR3 has 13 residues. The CDR3 DNA sequence: TGCAGCGTGAGGGGGACTATCACAGATACGCAGTATTTT. Its protein product is CSVRGTITDTQYF.

The chain links TRBV21-1 to TRBJ2-7; TRBD2, the table's D call, was not compared with the DNA. TRBV21-1 is a pseudogene locus. This CDR3 is 13 amino acids long. CDR3 sequence reads: CAATGGELYEQYF. In nucleotides, the CDR3 is TGTGCCGCAACTGGAGGGGAATTATACGAGCAGTACTTC.

The gene calls are TRBV15 and TRBJ2-7, with D unresolved. CDR1 and CDR2 from the germline V gene are LNHNV and YYDKDF (reference sequence). This CDR3 has 13 amino acids. Trimming removed 1 base from V and 2 bases from J, with 6 bases in between. Here the CDR3 DNA reads TGTGCCACCAGCAGAGGCAGGACCTACGAGCAGTACTTC. This translates into CATSRGRTYEQYF.

The V call is TRBV7-9, the J call TRBJ2-2; maybe TRBD1 (6 bases). The V gene lost 5 bases and the J gene lost 4 bases, with 14 bases spanning the gap. The germline V gene has CDR1 SEHNR and CDR2 FQNEAQ (reference sequence). This CDR3 has 15 amino acids. CDR3 nucleotide sequence: TGTGCCAGCAGCACCGGGACACTGAGCACCGGGGAGCTGTTTTTT. It yields the protein CASSTGTLSTGELFF.

The chain employs TRBV9 and TRBJ1-3; 7 bases map to TRBD1. Losses at the gene ends were 3 bases for V and 0 bases for J; bases not matched to a gene: 6. CDR3 length equals 16 residues. Per germline, CDR1 SGDLS and CDR2 YYNGEE. This CDR3 reads CASSERQGSSGNTIYF. The CDR3 DNA follows: TGTGCCAGCAGCGAAAGACAGGGAAGCTCTGGAAACACCATATATTTT.

Turning to this clone: It may be a read error: a sequence one base away is much more abundant. CDR3 sequence: CASSGQGTGGTVAFF. In nucleotides, the CDR3 is TGCGCCAGCAGCGGGCAGGGGACCGGTGGCACTGTAGCTTTCTTT. The chain carries TRBV5-1 and TRBJ1-1; the D gene is possibly TRBD1 (6 bases). The CDR3 runs 15 residues. The germline V gene has CDR1 SGHRS and CDR2 YFSETQ.

J is TRBJ2-5 and V is TRBV2; D not resolved. Germline V CDR1 and CDR2: SNHLY, FYNNEI. The CDR3 consists of 10 residues. Trimming shortened V by 7 bases and J by 5 bases, and 5 bases separated the two germline ends. This CDR3 is CASKGETQYF. The DNA of the CDR3 is TGTGCCAGCAAGGGCGAGACCCAGTACTTC.

The V and J genes are TRBV6-6 and TRBJ2-7; the D gene is possibly TRBD1 (6 bases). Germline CDR1 and CDR2: MNHNY and SVGAGI (reference sequence). V lost 9 bases and J 0 bases, leaving 15 bases between the germline ends. This CDR3 contains 14 residues. CDR3 amino acids: CASTGTRSSYEQYF. As DNA, the CDR3 is TGTGCCAGTACCGGGACAAGGAGCTCCTACGAGCAGTACTTC.

CDR3 loop: CASSLGQGILSGANVLTF. In DNA form, the CDR3 reads TGTGCCAGCAGCTTGGGACAGGGTATTCTCTCTGGGGCCAACGTCCTGACTTTC. V usage is TRBV5-4 and J usage is TRBJ2-6; 7 bases map to TRBD1. The junction had 6 bases not matched to a gene; V was cut back by 0 bases and J by 0 bases. The CDR3 has 18 amino acids. Germline V gene sequence: CDR1 SGHNT, CDR2 YYREEE (reference sequence). The whole variable domain, filled in from reference TRBV5-4 and TRBJ2-6, reads ETGVTQSPTHLIKTRGQQVTLRCSSQSGHNTVSWYQQALGQGPQFIFQYYREEENGRGNFPPRFSGLQFPNYSSELNVNALELDDSALYLCASSLGQGILSGANVLTFGAGSRLTVL.

This clone was seen a single time. The chain uses TRBV4-3 and TRBJ2-3, with 8 bases that match TRBD1. Losses at the gene ends were 4 bases for V and 2 bases for J; bases not matched to a gene: 2. This CDR3 is 14 amino acids long. The germline CDR1 and CDR2 sequences are LGHNA and YSLEER. DNA of the CDR3: TGCGCCAGCAGCCGGACAGGGAACACAGATACGCAGTATTTT. Protein sequence: CASSRTGNTDTQYF.